This T cell receptor beta chain originates from a study of OX40 agonist ivuxolimab in advanced cancers. Whole-study context: Dose-escalation patients suffered from hepatocellular carcinoma, melanoma, renal cell or head and neck cancer.

The CDR3 extends over 15 amino acids. The germline V and J ends were trimmed by 5 bases and 3 bases, with 13 bases remaining between them. The germline CDR1 and CDR2 sequences are MNHEY and SMNVEV (reference sequence). The repertoire was sequenced with immunoSEQ multiplex PCR; TCRdb's copy has only in-frame clones and lacks some. The sample has around 45,000 clones, approximately 86% seen once. The receptor was isolated from an adult with an advanced solid tumor such as melanoma, head and neck, liver or kidney cancer. This chain connects TRBV27 to TRBJ1-4; the D gene is possibly TRBD1 (6 bases). The sample in question was CD4+ or CD8+ T cells sorted from blood, obtained in a trial of the OX40 agonist ivuxolimab. CDR3 nucleotides: TGTGCCAGCAGTCCACACAGGGCTTCTAATGAAAAACTGTTTTTT. Amino acids: CASSPHRASNEKLFF.